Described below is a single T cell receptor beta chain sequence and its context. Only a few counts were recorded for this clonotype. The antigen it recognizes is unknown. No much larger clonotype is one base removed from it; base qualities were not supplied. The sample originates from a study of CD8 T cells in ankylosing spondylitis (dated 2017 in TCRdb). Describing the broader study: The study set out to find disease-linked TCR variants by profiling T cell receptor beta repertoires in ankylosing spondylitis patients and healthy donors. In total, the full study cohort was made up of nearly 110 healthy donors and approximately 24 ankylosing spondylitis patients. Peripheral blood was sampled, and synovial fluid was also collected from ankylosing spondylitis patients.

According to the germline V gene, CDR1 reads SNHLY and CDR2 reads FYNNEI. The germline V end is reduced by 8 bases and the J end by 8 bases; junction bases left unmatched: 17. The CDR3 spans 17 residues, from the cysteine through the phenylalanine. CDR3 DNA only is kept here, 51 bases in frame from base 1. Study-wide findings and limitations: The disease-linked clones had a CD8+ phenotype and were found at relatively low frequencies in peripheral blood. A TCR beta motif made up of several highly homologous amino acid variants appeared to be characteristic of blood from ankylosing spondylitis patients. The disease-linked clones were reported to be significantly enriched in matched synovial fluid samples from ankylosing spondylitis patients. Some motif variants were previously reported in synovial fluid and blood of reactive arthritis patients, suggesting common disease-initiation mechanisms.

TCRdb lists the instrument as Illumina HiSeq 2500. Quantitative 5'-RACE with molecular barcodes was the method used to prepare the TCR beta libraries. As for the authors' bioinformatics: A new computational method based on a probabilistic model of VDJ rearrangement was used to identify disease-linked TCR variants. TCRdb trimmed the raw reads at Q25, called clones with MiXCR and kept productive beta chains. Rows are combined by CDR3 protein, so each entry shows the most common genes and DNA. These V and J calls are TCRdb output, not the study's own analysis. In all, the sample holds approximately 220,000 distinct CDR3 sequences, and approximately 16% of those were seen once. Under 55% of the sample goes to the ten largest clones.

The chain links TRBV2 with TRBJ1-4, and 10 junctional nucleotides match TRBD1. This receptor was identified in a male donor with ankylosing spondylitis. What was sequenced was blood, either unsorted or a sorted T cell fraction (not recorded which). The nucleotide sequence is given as TGTGCCAGCCACCGATGGGGCTCGGGACAGGGGTGGGAAAAACTGTTTTTT. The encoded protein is CASHRWGSGQGWEKLFF.